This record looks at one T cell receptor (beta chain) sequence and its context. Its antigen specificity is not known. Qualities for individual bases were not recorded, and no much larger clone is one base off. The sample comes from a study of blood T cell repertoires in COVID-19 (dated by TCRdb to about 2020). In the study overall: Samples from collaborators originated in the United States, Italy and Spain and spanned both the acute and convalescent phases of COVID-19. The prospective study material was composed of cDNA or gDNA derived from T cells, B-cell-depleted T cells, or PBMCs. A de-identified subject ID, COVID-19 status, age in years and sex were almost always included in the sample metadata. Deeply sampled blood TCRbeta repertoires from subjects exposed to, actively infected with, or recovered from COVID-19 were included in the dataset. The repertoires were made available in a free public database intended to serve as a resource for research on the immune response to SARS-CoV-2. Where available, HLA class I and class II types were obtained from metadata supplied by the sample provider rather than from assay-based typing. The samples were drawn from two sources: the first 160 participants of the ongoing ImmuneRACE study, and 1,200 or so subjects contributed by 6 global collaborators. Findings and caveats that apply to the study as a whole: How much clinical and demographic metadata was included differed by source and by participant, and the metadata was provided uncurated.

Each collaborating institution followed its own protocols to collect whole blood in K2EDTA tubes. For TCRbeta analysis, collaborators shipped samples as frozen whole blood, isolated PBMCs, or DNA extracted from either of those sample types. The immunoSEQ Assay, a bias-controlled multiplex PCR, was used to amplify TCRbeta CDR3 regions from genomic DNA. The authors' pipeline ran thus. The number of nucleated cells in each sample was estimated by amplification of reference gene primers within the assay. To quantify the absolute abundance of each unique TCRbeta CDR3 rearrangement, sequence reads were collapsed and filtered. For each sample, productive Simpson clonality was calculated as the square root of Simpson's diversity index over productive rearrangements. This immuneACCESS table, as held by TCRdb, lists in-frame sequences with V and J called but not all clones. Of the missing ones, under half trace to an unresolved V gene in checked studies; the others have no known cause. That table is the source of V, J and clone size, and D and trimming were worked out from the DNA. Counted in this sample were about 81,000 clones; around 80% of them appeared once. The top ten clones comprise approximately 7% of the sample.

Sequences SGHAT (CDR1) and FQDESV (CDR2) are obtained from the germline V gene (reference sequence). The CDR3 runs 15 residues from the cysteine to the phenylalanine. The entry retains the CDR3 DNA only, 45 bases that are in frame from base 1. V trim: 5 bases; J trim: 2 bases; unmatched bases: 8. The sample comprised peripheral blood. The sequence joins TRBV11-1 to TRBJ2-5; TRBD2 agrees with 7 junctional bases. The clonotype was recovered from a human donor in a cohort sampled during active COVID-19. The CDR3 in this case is CASSHRGDLQETQYF. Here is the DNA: TGTGCCAGCAGCCACCGGGGGGACCTACAAGAGACCCAGTACTTC.